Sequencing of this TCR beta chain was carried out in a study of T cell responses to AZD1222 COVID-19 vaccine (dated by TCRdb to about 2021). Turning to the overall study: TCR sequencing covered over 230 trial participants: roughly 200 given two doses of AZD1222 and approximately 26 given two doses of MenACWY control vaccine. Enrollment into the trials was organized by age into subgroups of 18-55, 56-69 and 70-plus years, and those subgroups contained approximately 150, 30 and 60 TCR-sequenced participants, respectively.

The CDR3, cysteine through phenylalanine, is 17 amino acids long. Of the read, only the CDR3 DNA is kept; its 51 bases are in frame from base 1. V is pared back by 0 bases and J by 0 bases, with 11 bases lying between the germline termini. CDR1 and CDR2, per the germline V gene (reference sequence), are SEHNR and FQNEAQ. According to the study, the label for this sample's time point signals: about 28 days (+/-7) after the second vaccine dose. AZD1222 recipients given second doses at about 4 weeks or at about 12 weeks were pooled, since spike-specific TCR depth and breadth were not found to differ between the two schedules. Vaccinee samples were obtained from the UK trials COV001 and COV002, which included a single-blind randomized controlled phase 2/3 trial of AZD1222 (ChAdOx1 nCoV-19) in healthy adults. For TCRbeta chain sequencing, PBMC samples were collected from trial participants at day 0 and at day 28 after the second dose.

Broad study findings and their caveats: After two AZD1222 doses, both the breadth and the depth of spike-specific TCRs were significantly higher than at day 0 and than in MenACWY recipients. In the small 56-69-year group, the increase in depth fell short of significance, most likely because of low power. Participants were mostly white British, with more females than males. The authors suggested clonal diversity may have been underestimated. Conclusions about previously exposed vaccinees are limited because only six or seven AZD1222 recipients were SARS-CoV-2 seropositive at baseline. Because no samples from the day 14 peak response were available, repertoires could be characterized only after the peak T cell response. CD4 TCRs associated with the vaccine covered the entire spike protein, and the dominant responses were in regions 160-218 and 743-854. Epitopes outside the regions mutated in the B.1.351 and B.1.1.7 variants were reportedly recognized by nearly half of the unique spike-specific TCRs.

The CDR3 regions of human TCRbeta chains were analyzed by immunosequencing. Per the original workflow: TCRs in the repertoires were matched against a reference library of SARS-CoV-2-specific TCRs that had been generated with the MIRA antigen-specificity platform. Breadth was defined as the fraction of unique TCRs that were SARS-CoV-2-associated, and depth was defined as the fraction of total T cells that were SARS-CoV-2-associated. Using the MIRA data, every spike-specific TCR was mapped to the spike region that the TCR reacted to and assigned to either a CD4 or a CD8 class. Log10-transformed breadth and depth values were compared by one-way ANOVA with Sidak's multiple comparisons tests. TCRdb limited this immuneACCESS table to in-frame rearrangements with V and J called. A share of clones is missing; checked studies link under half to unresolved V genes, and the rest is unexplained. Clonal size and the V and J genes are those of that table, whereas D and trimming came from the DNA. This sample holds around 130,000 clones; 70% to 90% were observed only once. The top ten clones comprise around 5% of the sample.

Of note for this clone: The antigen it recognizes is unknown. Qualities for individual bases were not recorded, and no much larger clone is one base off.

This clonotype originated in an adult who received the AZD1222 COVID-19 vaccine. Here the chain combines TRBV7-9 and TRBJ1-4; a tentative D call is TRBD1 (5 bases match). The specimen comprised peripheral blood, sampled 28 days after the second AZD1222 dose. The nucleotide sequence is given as TGTGCCAGCAGCTTAGCTTGGGACGGTACAACTAATGAAAAACTGTTTTTT. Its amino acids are CASSLAWDGTTNEKLFF.